This T cell receptor beta chain appears in the sequencing data of a study of blood T cell repertoires in COVID-19. In the study overall: The analysed material was cDNA or gDNA that came from T cells, B-cell-depleted T cells, or PBMCs.

Per the authors' pipeline: Amplified reference gene primers provided the basis for estimating nucleated cell counts. Sequenced by immunoSEQ multiplex PCR; TCRdb stores in-frame clones only, minus some. The V and J calls and the clone size are those of that table, but D and trimming were determined from the DNA. The repertoire holds 200,000 to 250,000 clones, 70% to 90% seen once, with around 1.6% in the top ten. Per the germline V gene, CDR1 is SGHRS and CDR2 is YFSETQ. The CDR3 contains 15 residues. V lost 0 bases and J 7 bases, leaving 16 bases between the germline ends. The age range of participants was about 18 to 100 years, with residence in about two dozen US areas. The recovered donors of Cohort 3 showed two negative PCRs, clearance, or symptom resolution.

The sequencing sample was made of PBMCs or T cells enriched from blood (not recorded which). This TCR derives from a woman aged 45-59 years who had recovered from COVID-19. The V gene is TRBV5-1, the J gene TRBJ2-5; a weak D match, TRBD2 (6 bases). The CDR3 nucleotides read TGCGCCAGCAGCTTGGCCGCGGGACTTGTGGGGACCCAGTACTTC. It specifies CASSLAAGLVGTQYF.